This T cell receptor (beta chain) was identified in a study of identifying expanded T cells in peripheral blood. The CDR3 is 14 residues long. Germline loops: CDR1 ENHRY, CDR2 SYGVKD. The V end was cut by 8 bases, the J end by 0 bases, with 12 bases between. Worth noting for this clone: What it binds is not known.

Produced via immunoSEQ multiplex PCR; TCRdb's table is partial and in-frame only. The table records around 120,000 clones, 84% of them present only once. Study-wide findings and caveats: Clone count variance between roughly 2-week samples rose with total template count. Technical replicates showed 0.9 to 1.5 changed clones; roughly two weeks about 16.4; four weeks 19.

Collection occurred without any documented infections or immune events in donors. V usage is TRBV10-3 and J usage is TRBJ2-3; the D gene is possibly TRBD1 (6 bases). Sequenced sample: blood. This TCR derives from a person aged 18-69 years in good health. CDR3 bases: TGTGCCATCTCCAGGGGTCAGAGCACAGATACGCAGTATTTT. Its protein is CAISRGQSTDTQYF.